These T cell receptor beta chains were read from a single sample in a study of blood T cell repertoires in COVID-19. Using immunoSEQ multiplex PCR, the repertoire was profiled, and TCRdb retains in-frame clones only, with some absent. The table shows around 330,000 clones, with 88% occurring only once. Sequencing was done on a sample of peripheral blood. These receptors were collected from a woman aged 50 to 60 with active or convalescent COVID-19. CDR3s include the opening cysteine and the closing phenylalanine or tryptophan. The D gene is left open where the match is weak. Only part of the rows carry a size: once, few, many, or a class if the clone is expanded.

CDR3 length	V gene	J gene	clone size	D gene	CDR3 protein	CDR3 DNA
15	TRBV7-9	TRBJ2-7	-	-	CASSPPGDRRYEQYF	TGTGCCAGCAGCCCCCCGGGGGACCGTCGCTACGAGCAGTACTTC
12	TRBV28	TRBJ1-1	-	-	CASGQGATEAFF	TGTGCCAGCGGGCAAGGGGCCACTGAAGCTTTCTTT
15	TRBV10-3	TRBJ2-7	-	TRBD2	CAISPSGGSFYEQYF	TGTGCCATCAGCCCTAGCGGGGGGAGCTTCTACGAGCAGTACTTC
17	TRBV19	TRBJ1-4	-	TRBD1	CASSRGQGILVNEKLFF	TGTGCCAGTAGTAGGGGACAGGGGATCCTTGTTAATGAAAAACTGTTTTTT
16	TRBV9	TRBJ1-2	-	-	CASSPAGGQVNYGYTF	TGTGCCAGCAGCCCCGCTGGCGGGCAGGTTAATTATGGCTACACCTTC
14	TRBV18	TRBJ1-1	-	-	CASSPSAGAVEAFF	TGTGCCAGCTCACCATCGGCAGGGGCAGTTGAAGCTTTCTTT
14	TRBV28	TRBJ1-5	-	-	CASSSRGQGSPQHF	TGTGCCAGCAGTAGTCGGGGTCAGGGGTCGCCCCAGCATTTT
15	TRBV11-2	TRBJ1-5	-	TRBD1	CASSLGGTEDQPQHF	TGTGCCAGCAGCTTAGGGGGGACAGAAGATCAGCCCCAGCATTTT
15	TRBV27	TRBJ2-1	-	-	CASSRISDSTNEQFF	TGTGCCAGCAGTCGAATCAGTGACAGCACTAATGAGCAGTTCTTC
14	TRBV29-1	TRBJ2-1	-	-	CSVVPRSSYNEQFF	TGCAGCGTTGTGCCCAGAAGCTCCTACAATGAGCAGTTCTTC
15	TRBV30	TRBJ1-1	-	TRBD1	CAWSRTGDFNTEAFF	TGTGCCTGGTCGAGGACAGGGGATTTTAACACTGAAGCTTTCTTT
12	TRBV6-5	TRBJ1-1	-	-	CATMGGRTEAFF	TGTGCCACCATGGGGGGGCGAACTGAAGCTTTCTTT
15	TRBV6-2/TRBV6-3	TRBJ1-4	once	TRBD1	CASSPGTGFNGKLFF	TGTGCCAGCAGTCCCGGGACAGGGTTTAACGGAAAACTGTTTTTT
15	TRBV27	TRBJ2-1	few	-	CASSLDGGPGSEQFF	TGTGCCAGCAGTTTAGACGGGGGGCCCGGGAGTGAGCAGTTCTTC
14	TRBV3-1/TRBV3-2	TRBJ1-4	-	-	CASSPPGSGEKLFF	TGTGCCAGCAGCCCGCCGGGTTCGGGTGAAAAACTGTTTTTT
17	TRBV4-2	TRBJ2-7	-	-	CASSQDKDSTLSYEQYF	TGTGCCAGCAGCCAAGATAAGGACAGTACTCTCTCCTACGAGCAGTACTTC
13	TRBV27	TRBJ2-1	-	TRBD1	CASSPDRGNEQFF	TGTGCCAGCAGCCCGGACAGGGGAAATGAGCAGTTCTTC
12	TRBV6-5	TRBJ1-1	-	-	CASSPLSGGAFF	TGTGCCAGCAGCCCCCTGTCCGGGGGAGCTTTCTTT
15	TRBV2	TRBJ1-1	-	TRBD1	CASRADRGWNTEAFF	TGTGCCAGCAGAGCGGACAGGGGGTGGAACACTGAAGCTTTCTTT
15	TRBV7-2	TRBJ2-3	-	-	CASSFLGGPTDTQYF	TGTGCCAGCAGCTTTTTAGGTGGGCCCACAGATACGCAGTATTTT
19	TRBV9	TRBJ2-3	-	TRBD2	CASSPKPHRLAGRADTQYF	TGTGCCAGCAGCCCGAAACCCCACAGACTAGCGGGAAGGGCAGATACGCAGTATTTT
14	TRBV24-1	TRBJ2-7	-	TRBD1	CATSDWGQSTRQYF	TGTGCCACCAGTGATTGGGGACAGTCTACGCGACAGTACTTC
13	TRBV3-1/TRBV3-2	TRBJ1-1	-	-	CASSLDRNTEAFF	TGTGCCAGCAGCCTTGACAGAAACACTGAAGCTTTCTTT
17	TRBV7-9	TRBJ2-1	-	TRBD2	CASSTRLAPHSYNEQFF	TGTGCCAGCAGCACCCGACTAGCGCCTCACTCCTACAATGAGCAGTTCTTC
13	TRBV5-5	TRBJ1-5	once	-	CASSFFGGQPQHF	TGTGCCAGCAGCTTTTTTGGGGGGCAGCCCCAGCATTTT
15	TRBV6-4	TRBJ1-1	-	TRBD1	CASSHRDREWTEAFF	TGTGCCAGCAGTCATCGGGACAGGGAGTGGACTGAAGCTTTCTTT